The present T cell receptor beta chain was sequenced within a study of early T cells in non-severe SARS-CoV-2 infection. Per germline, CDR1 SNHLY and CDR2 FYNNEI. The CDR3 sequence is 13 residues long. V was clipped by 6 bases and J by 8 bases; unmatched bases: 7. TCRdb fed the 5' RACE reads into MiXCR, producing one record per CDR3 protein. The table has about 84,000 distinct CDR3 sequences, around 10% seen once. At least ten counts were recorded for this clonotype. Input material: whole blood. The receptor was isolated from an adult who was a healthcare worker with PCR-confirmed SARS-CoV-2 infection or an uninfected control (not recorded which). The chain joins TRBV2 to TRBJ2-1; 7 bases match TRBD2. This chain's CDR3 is CASSPGEGDEQFF. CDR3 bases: TGTGCCAGCAGCCCTGGGGAGGGCGATGAGCAGTTCTTC.